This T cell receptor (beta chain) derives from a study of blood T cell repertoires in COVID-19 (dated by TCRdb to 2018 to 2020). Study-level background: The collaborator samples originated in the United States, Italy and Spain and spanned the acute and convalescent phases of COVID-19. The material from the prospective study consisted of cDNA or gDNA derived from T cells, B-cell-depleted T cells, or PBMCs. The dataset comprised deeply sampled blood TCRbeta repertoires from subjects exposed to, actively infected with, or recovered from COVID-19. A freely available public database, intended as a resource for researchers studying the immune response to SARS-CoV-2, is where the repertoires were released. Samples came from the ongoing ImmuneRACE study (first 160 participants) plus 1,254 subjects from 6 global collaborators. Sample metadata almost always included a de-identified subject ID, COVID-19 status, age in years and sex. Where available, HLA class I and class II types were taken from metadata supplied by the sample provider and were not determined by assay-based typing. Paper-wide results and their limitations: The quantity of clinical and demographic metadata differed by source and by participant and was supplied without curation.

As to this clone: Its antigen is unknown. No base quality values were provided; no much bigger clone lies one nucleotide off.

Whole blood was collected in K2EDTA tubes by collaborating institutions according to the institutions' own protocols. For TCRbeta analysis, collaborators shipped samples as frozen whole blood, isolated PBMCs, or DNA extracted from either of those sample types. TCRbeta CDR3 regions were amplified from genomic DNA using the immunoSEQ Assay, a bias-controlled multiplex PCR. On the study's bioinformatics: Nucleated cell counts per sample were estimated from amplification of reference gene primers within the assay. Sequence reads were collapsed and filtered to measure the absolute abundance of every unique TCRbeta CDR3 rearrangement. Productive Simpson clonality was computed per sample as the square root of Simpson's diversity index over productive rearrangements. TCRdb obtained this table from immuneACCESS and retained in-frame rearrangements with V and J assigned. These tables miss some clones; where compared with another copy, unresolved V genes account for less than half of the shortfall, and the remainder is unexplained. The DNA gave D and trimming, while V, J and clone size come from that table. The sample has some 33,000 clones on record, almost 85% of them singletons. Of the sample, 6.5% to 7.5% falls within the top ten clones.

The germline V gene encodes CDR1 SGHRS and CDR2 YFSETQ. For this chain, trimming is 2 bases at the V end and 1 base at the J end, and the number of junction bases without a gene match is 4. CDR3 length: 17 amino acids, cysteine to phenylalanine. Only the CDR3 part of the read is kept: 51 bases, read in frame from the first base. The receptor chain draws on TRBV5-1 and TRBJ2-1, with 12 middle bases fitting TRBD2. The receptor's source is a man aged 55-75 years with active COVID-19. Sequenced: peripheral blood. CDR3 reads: CASSFTLAGGSYNEQFF. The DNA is TGCGCCAGCAGCTTTACCCTAGCGGGAGGGTCCTACAATGAGCAGTTCTTC. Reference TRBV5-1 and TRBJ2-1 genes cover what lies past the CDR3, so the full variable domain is KAGVTQTPRYLIKTRGQQVTLSCSPISGHRSVSWYQQTPGQGLQFLFEYFSETQRNKGNFPGRFSGRQFSNSRSEMNVSTLELGDSALYLCASSFTLAGGSYNEQFFGPGTRLTVL.